This T cell receptor (beta chain) is drawn from a study of cytomegalovirus exposure and HLA in healthy donors. Across the study: Later, an analysis reported that the 100 to 150 validation repertoires had used the same platform as the approximately 720 first-cohort repertoires.

This clone was detected once. No antigen is known for it. These donors were members of the roughly 120-subject validation cohort, a group separate from the roughly 670-subject first cohort. V trimming: 0 bases; J trimming: 4 bases; junction bases outside the gene matches: 3. This CDR3 comprises 14 residues. Germline values: CDR1 SGHAT, CDR2 FQNNGV. Regarding the study as a whole: Some TCR beta chains (about 180 of them) were listed as cytomegalovirus-associated. Among TCR sequences, most were rare, though some public TCRs appeared in many donors.

The table came from immunoSEQ multiplex PCR; TCRdb's copy has only in-frame clones and leaves some out. The table has 160,000 or so clones, 88% seen once. Sequenced material: PBMCs. The chain recombines TRBV11-2 with TRBJ2-7, with 7 nucleotides matching TRBD1. The TCR originated in a man younger than 30 in good health and CMV-seronegative. CDR3 nucleotides: TGTGCCAGCAGCTTAGATTGGGACAGATACGAGCAGTACTTC. Translating gives CASSLDWDRYEQYF.